Below, 21 T cell receptor beta chains from the same sample are listed, as sequenced in a study of Graves' ophthalmopathy and Graves' hyperthyroidism. From RNA, the CDR3 regions of TCR beta chains were amplified and sequenced. HTBI-primed first-round RT-PCR preceded second-round multiplex PCR. From the multiplex PCR reads, TCRdb called clonotypes with MiXCR, one entry per CDR3 protein. Of 900,000 to 1,200,000 distinct CDR3 sequences in the sample, about two fifths were seen once. Sequenced: peripheral blood or thyroid tissue (not recorded which). These receptors originate from an adult man with Graves' hyperthyroidism.

This clonotype was detected a few times. This chain connects TRBV6-2 or TRBV6-3 to TRBJ2-7; a weak D match, TRBD1 (5 bases). Trimming cost V 7 bases and J 3 bases, with 13 bases left between them. Germline V lookup: CDR1 MNHEY, CDR2 SVGEGT. The CDR3 contains 13 residues. The CDR3 region is CASKLQDHYEQYF. In nucleotides, the CDR3 is TGTGCCAGCAAACTACAGGACCACTACGAGCAGTACTTC.

Concerning this clonotype itself: This may arise from a read error, as a much more abundant clone is one base away. The J gene is TRBJ2-7, the V gene TRBV7-9, with TRBD1 matching 9 bases. V shed 5 bases, J shed 8 bases, and the junction held 4 bases outside the gene matches. The CDR3 totals 12 residues. The germline CDR1 and CDR2 sequences are SEHNR and FQNEAQ (reference sequence). The CDR3, as DNA: TGTGCCAGCAGCCTAGACAGGGGGAAGCAGTACTTC. Protein: CASSLDRGKQYF.

This clonotype came up once. Without the conserved terminal phenylalanine or tryptophan, this CDR3 likely stems from a read error. The CDR3 loop is CASQPDGSSYEQYL. The DNA for the CDR3 is TGTGCCAGTCAACCGGACGGGAGCTCCTACGAGCAGTACCTC. The chain has TRBV19 and TRBJ2-7; perhaps TRBD2 as D (6 bases). This CDR3 has 14 residues. With 8 bases removed from V and 0 bases from J, the gap between germline ends came to 14 bases. Germline CDR1 is LNHDA and CDR2 is SQIVND (reference sequence).

This rearrangement joins TRBV25-1 to TRBJ1-5; TRBD1 matches 7 bases. Germline assignment: CDR1 MGHDK and CDR2 SYGVNS. J lost 3 bases, V lost 8 bases, and 7 bases had no gene match. This CDR3 comprises 14 residues. This CDR3 reads CASLGDSANQPQHF. The CDR3 region has the DNA TGTGCCAGCTTGGGGGACAGCGCCAATCAGCCCCAGCATTTT.

The rearrangement uses TRBV12-3 or TRBV12-4 and TRBJ1-2, with 7 positions matching TRBD1. The CDR3 sequence is 15 residues long. The V gene end was trimmed by 4 bases and the J gene end by 4 bases; junction bases not matched to a gene: 9. CDR3 protein: CASSSTGARFYGYTF. The CDR3 region has the DNA TGTGCCAGCAGTTCCACAGGGGCTCGCTTCTATGGCTACACCTTC.

This clonotype was detected many times. This rearrangement joins TRBV20-1 to TRBJ2-5; perhaps TRBD2 as D (6 bases). The CDR3 runs to 15 residues. Trimming took off 3 bases at V and 3 bases at J, with 17 bases between the two ends. Germline loops: CDR1 DFQATT, CDR2 SNEGSKA (reference sequence). CDR3 nucleotides: TGCAGTGCTAGGCGGCCGGGAGCGGCGAAAGAGACCCAGTACTTC. Its protein product is CSARRPGAAKETQYF.

The chain joins TRBV20-1 to TRBJ1-5, with unresolved D. Trimming removed 5 bases from V and 6 bases from J, with 11 bases in between. This CDR3 is built from 12 residues. Germline V gives CDR1 DFQATT, CDR2 SNEGSKA (reference sequence). CDR3 sequence (DNA): TGCAGTGCTGGGGAGGCCGGTCAGCCCCAGCATTTT. This translates into CSAGEAGQPQHF.

Note on this clonotype: A much larger clone lies a single base off, so this may be a read error. CDR3 sequence: CASSLTGPGEKLFF. DNA of the CDR3: TGTGCCAGCAGTTTAACGGGGCCAGGAGAAAAACTGTTTTTT. This chain links TRBV12-3 or TRBV12-4 with TRBJ1-4; possibly TRBD1 for D (5 bases). Deletions cut 2 bases from V and 8 bases from J, with 12 bases between. The CDR3 spans 14 residues.

This clonotype has at least ten counts. The chain recombines TRBV20-1 with TRBJ1-5; D unresolved. CDR3 length: 13 amino acids. Trimming pared 5 bases from V and 1 base from J, leaving 9 bases between. CDR1 DFQATT and CDR2 SNEGSKA come from the germline V gene (reference sequence). The CDR3 here is CSARLLSNQPQHF. The CDR3 coding sequence is TGCAGTGCTCGACTCCTAAGCAATCAGCCCCAGCATTTT.

V is TRBV7-9 and J is TRBJ2-3; 7 bases match TRBD1. Trimming at V came to 5 bases and at J to 0 bases, leaving 2 bases not matched to a gene. Germline V gives CDR1 SEHNR, CDR2 FQNEAQ (reference sequence). This CDR3 region has 14 residues. In nucleotides, the CDR3 is TGTGCCAGCAGCGGGACAGCTAGCACAGATACGCAGTATTTT. It specifies CASSGTASTDTQYF.

This clonotype was counted a few times. V is TRBV12-3 or TRBV12-4 and J is TRBJ2-7; D is ambiguous. This CDR3 has 14 residues. V shed 5 bases and J shed 3 bases, with 14 bases lying between them. The CDR3 coding sequence is TGTGCCAGCAGTCCCGGGCCCGACGGCTACGAGCAGTACTTC. Protein sequence: CASSPGPDGYEQYF.

The CDR3 sequence is CASSLVRGAIPHYEQYF. The DNA of the CDR3 is TGTGCCAGCAGCTTAGTCAGGGGAGCAATTCCTCACTACGAGCAGTACTTC. The gene calls are TRBV7-9 and TRBJ2-7; D possibly corresponds to TRBD1 (6 bases). This CDR3 spans 17 amino acids. Germline values: CDR1 SEHNR, CDR2 FQNEAQ (reference sequence). The V end was cut by 1 base, the J end by 3 bases, with 19 bases between.

Ten or more counts support this clonotype. The V call is TRBV5-1, the J call TRBJ1-5; 7 bases match TRBD1. Trimming cost V 1 base and J 4 bases; bases outside gene matches: 2. Germline V lookup: CDR1 SGHRS, CDR2 YFSETQ. The CDR3 runs 14 residues. The CDR3 DNA follows: TGCGCCAGCAGCTTGACGACAGGGAATCAGCCCCAGCATTTT. Residues: CASSLTTGNQPQHF.

A note on this clonotype: Mismatch with germline at one junction end may stem from a read error. V and J are TRBV12-3 or TRBV12-4 and TRBJ2-2; maybe TRBD2 (6 bases). This CDR3 has 17 residues. The CDR3 bases are TGTGCCAGCAGTGAGTCTGCACCCCATCGAGAGACCGGGGGGCTGTTTTTT. Its protein is CASSESAPHRETGGLFF.

This clonotype was counted only a few times. This chain uses TRBV12-3 or TRBV12-4 with TRBJ2-7, with a possible D match to TRBD1 (6 bases). The CDR3 sequence is 14 residues long. The V end lost 9 bases, the J end lost 3 bases, and 18 bases lay between the germline ends. The CDR3 sequence: CASSSLTGYYEQYF. The CDR3 nucleotides read TGTGCCAGTTCTTCGTTGACAGGTTACTACGAGCAGTACTTC.

This clonotype was seen many times. The V gene is TRBV29-1, the J gene TRBJ2-7, with D possibly matching TRBD2 (5 bases). Germline V CDR1 and CDR2: SQVTM, ANQGSEA. The CDR3 extends over 14 amino acids. Trimming pared 3 bases from V and 0 bases from J, leaving 12 bases between. This CDR3 is CSVDASGSSYEQYF. The CDR3, as DNA: TGCAGCGTTGATGCGAGTGGGAGCTCCTACGAGCAGTACTTC.

This clonotype was counted ten times or more. The chain recombines TRBV7-9 with TRBJ1-2, with D tentatively TRBD1 (6 bases). CDR3 length: 16 amino acids. Germline V gene data show CDR1 as SEHNR and CDR2 as FQNEAQ (reference sequence). V was trimmed by 3 bases and J by 2 bases, leaving 16 bases between them. CDR3 sequence reads: CASSLSGVYLNYGYTF. The DNA of the CDR3 is TGTGCCAGCAGCTTGTCAGGGGTGTATCTGAACTATGGCTACACCTTC.

As regards this clonotype: The CDR3 does not close with the conserved phenylalanine or tryptophan, likely indicating a read error. Because the CDR3's place on the DNA is in doubt, the DNA is left out and the CDR3 is given as listed by TCRdb. This chain links TRBV20-1 with TRBJ2-5; the table's D call TRBD2 went unverified against the DNA. The CDR3 length is 11 residues, termini included. The germline V gene encodes CDR1 DFQATT and CDR2 SNEGSKA (reference sequence). The CDR3 is CSARDGGGAYT.

In regard to this clonotype: Given a much more abundant clone one base away, this may be a read error. The chain joins TRBV7-9 to TRBJ1-3, with TRBD1 identical over 7 bases. The J segment lost 3 bases and the V segment lost 3 bases, leaving 8 bases of the junction unmatched. The germline CDR1 and CDR2 sequences are SEHNR and FQNEAQ (reference sequence). The CDR3 is made up of 16 amino acids. The CDR3 bases are TGTGCCAGCAGCTTCAGGGGGGGAGCACTTGGAAACACCATATATTTT. Amino acid sequence: CASSFRGGALGNTIYF.

V is TRBV12-3 or TRBV12-4 and J is TRBJ1-4; TRBD1 matches at 9 bases. CDR3 length: 15 amino acids. After removal of 5 bases from V and 7 bases from J, the junction contained 8 bases not matched to a gene. The CDR3 DNA reads as TGTGCCAGCAGTCAGGGACAGGGACGGGGTGAAAAACTGTTTTTT. Translating gives CASSQGQGRGEKLFF.

The rearrangement links TRBV29-1 to TRBJ2-7; D may be TRBD2 (5 bases). The CDR3 has 11 amino acids. V was clipped by 5 bases and J by 2 bases, with 7 bases between them. Germline V gives CDR1 SQVTM, CDR2 ANQGSEA. CDR3 nucleotide sequence: TGCAGCGTTTTCGGGACCTACGAGCAGTACTTC. Its protein product is CSVFGTYEQYF.